Each of the 31 T cell receptor beta chains below was sequenced from the same sample in a study of blood T cell repertoires in COVID-19. TCRdb's table, derived via immunoSEQ multiplex PCR, lists solely in-frame clones and lacks some. The sample lists about 42,000 clones, roughly nine tenths occurring once. Sequences were obtained from peripheral blood. These receptors all stem from a human donor in a cohort sampled during active COVID-19.

This clone was picked up a small number of times. V and J are TRBV5-6 and TRBJ1-2, with 8 bases aligning to TRBD1. Germline trimming cut 1 base from V and 4 bases from J; bases unmatched to any gene: 9. The length of the CDR3 is 16 residues. Germline CDR1 reads SGHDT; CDR2 reads YYEEEE. The CDR3 sequence is CASSLTGQGIPYGYTF. The CDR3 nucleotides read TGTGCCAGCAGCTTGACAGGACAGGGCATACCCTATGGCTACACCTTC.

The CDR3 reads CASSFASSYNEQFF. The CDR3, as DNA: TGTGCCAGTAGTTTTGCGAGCTCCTACAATGAGCAGTTCTTC. The V and J genes are TRBV19 and TRBJ2-1, with D unclear. Trimming removed 5 bases at V and 0 bases at J, with 8 bases between. The CDR3 totals 14 residues. Germline V gene lookup returns CDR1 LNHDA and CDR2 SQIVND (reference sequence).

The chain couples TRBV24-1 to TRBJ2-2; no clear D gene. V was clipped by 3 bases and J by 2 bases, with 3 bases between them. The CDR3 loop spans 13 amino acids. CDR1 and CDR2 (germline): KGHDR, SFDVKD. The DNA of the CDR3 is TGTGCCACCAGTGATACTAACACCGGGGAGCTGTTTTTT. It encodes CATSDTNTGELFF.

CDR3 loop: CASSLGGADYEQYF. The CDR3 nucleotides are TGTGCCAGCAGCTTAGGGGGCGCGGACTACGAGCAGTACTTC. The genes are TRBV5-6 and TRBJ2-7, with TRBD1 matching over 7 bases. Germline V gene sequence: CDR1 SGHDT, CDR2 YYEEEE. Trimming took 2 bases from V and 3 from J; bases not matched to a gene: 5. This CDR3 has 14 amino acids.

V gene TRBV5-1 combines with J gene TRBJ2-5; 8 bases fit TRBD2. CDR3 length: 16 residues. Germline loops: CDR1 SGHRS, CDR2 YFSETQ. V lost 5 bases and J lost 4; bases outside the gene matches: 13. The CDR3, as DNA: TGCGCCAGCAGTCGGAGGACGGGACTAGGAACAGAGACCCAGTACTTC. Its translation: CASSRRTGLGTETQYF. Drawing the rest from reference TRBV5-1 and TRBJ2-5, the complete variable domain is KAGVTQTPRYLIKTRGQQVTLSCSPISGHRSVSWYQQTPGQGLQFLFEYFSETQRNKGNFPGRFSGRQFSNSRSEMNVSTLELGDSALYLCASSRRTGLGTETQYFGPGTRLLVL.

The count of this clone is one. The V call is TRBV30, the J call TRBJ1-4; 9 nucleotides line up with TRBD1. This CDR3 contains 14 residues. The germline CDR1 and CDR2 sequences are GTSNPN and SVGIG (reference sequence). The trim removed 5 bases at V and 7 bases at J, leaving 8 bases unmatched. In DNA, the CDR3 is TGTGCCTGGGCTCAACAGGGGGCAAGTGAAAAACTGTTTTTT. This translates into CAWAQQGASEKLFF.

This rearrangement joins TRBV12-3 or TRBV12-4 to TRBJ2-2; D may be TRBD2 (6 bases). The CDR3 consists of 13 residues. Trimming took off 5 bases at V and 6 bases at J, with 10 bases between the two ends. This chain's CDR3 is CASSGGWSGELFF. CDR3 DNA sequence: TGTGCCAGCAGTGGAGGGTGGTCCGGGGAGCTGTTTTTT.

The chain employs TRBV6-6 and TRBJ2-3; no firm D call. This CDR3 has 12 residues. Germline V gene lookup returns CDR1 MNHNY and CDR2 SVGAGI (reference sequence). Deletions cut 2 bases from V and 5 bases from J, with 5 bases between. The CDR3 DNA follows: TGTGCCAGCAGTTACGGGCGAGATACGCAGTATTTT. Its protein product is CASSYGRDTQYF.

The V gene is TRBV14, the J gene TRBJ1-1; no clear D. The length of the CDR3 is 17 residues. Germline CDR1 and CDR2: SGHDN and FVKESK. Deletions cut 2 bases from V and 3 bases from J, with 19 bases between. The CDR3 DNA follows: TGTGCCAGCAGCCAACGAGTAGCTGCCCGAGTTGACACTGAAGCTTTCTTT. Amino acid sequence: CASSQRVAARVDTEAFF.

The chain uses TRBV20-1 and TRBJ2-3; 8 bases align to TRBD2. This CDR3 spans 15 amino acids. Germline trimming cut 3 bases from V and 3 bases from J; bases unmatched to any gene: 8. Germline V gives CDR1 DFQATT, CDR2 SNEGSKA (reference sequence). The CDR3 reads CSASRAGVGTDTQYF. The CDR3 DNA is TGCAGTGCTAGTAGAGCGGGGGTCGGGACAGATACGCAGTATTTT.

The genes are TRBV6-7 and TRBJ2-1; 13 bases fit TRBD2. Being an ORF, TRBV6-7 has a function that is uncertain. The CDR3 length is 18 residues. V shed 2 bases and J 8 bases; nucleotides not matched to a gene: 12. The CDR3 DNA is TGTGCCAGCAGTTACCCCTCGGTAACTAGCGGGGGGGCCCATGAGCAGTTCTTC. Its translation: CASSYPSVTSGGAHEQFF.

The chain has TRBV6-5 and TRBJ1-4, with a possible D match to TRBD1 (6 bases). The germline CDR1 and CDR2 sequences are MNHEY and SVGAGI. V was trimmed by 0 bases and J by 7 bases, leaving 12 bases between them. The CDR3 contains 15 residues. As DNA, the CDR3 is TGTGCCAGCAGTTACTCCGCAGGGGAAGGTGAAAAACTGTTTTTT. Protein sequence: CASSYSAGEGEKLFF.

V is TRBV3-1 (or the pseudogene TRBV3-2) and J is TRBJ1-2; tentatively, D is TRBD1 (6 bases). V lost 4 bases and J 3 bases, leaving 9 bases between the germline ends. This CDR3 is built from 13 residues. Germline-derived CDR1 and CDR2 are LGHDT and YNNKEL (reference sequence). This chain's CDR3 is CASSLTGYYGYTF. DNA for the CDR3: TGTGCCAGCAGCCTGACAGGATACTATGGCTACACCTTC.

V is TRBV14 and J is TRBJ1-2; a weak D match, TRBD1 (5 bases). CDR1 and CDR2 from the germline V gene are SGHDN and FVKESK. The length of the CDR3 is 17 residues. V lost 4 bases, J lost 4 bases, and 22 bases lay in between. In nucleotides, the CDR3 is TGTGCCAGCAGCCGAAGACATCAGGGCACGCTACCCTATGGCTACACCTTC. Translation gives CASSRRHQGTLPYGYTF.

This chain uses TRBV4-1 with TRBJ1-5; 7 bases are shared with TRBD1. Germline trimming cut 3 bases from V and 7 bases from J; bases unmatched to any gene: 6. The CDR3 has 14 amino acids. Germline CDR1 MGHRA, CDR2 YSYEKL. CDR3 sequence (DNA): TGCGCCAGCAGCCAGACGACAGGGAGGCAGCCCCAGCATTTT. Protein sequence: CASSQTTGRQPQHF.

V usage is TRBV7-2 and J usage is TRBJ2-3; 8 positions match TRBD1. The CDR3 is made up of 13 amino acids. Per the germline V gene, CDR1 is SGHTA and CDR2 is FQGNSA. V gave up 5 bases and J gave up 6 bases; unmatched junction bases: 4. The CDR3 DNA reads TGTGCCAGCAGCACCCGGACAGGGGATACGCAGTATTTT. Protein sequence: CASSTRTGDTQYF.

This clone occurred a few times. V gene TRBV4-2 combines with J gene TRBJ2-1; 8 nucleotides match TRBD2. Germline V CDR1 and CDR2: LGHNA, YNFKEQ. Trimming at V came to 0 bases and at J to 3 bases, leaving 4 bases not matched to a gene. The CDR3 contains 16 residues. The CDR3 region has the DNA TGTGCCAGCAGCCAAGACGGCGGGGGGTACTACAATGAGCAGTTCTTC. It encodes CASSQDGGGYYNEQFF.

The J gene is TRBJ2-3, the V gene TRBV20-1, with a weak D call TRBD1 (6 bases). In germline, CDR1 is DFQATT, CDR2 SNEGSKA (reference sequence). The V and J ends lost 3 bases and 4 bases respectively, with 8 bases between them. The CDR3 runs 12 residues. This CDR3 reads CSASPGADTQYF. CDR3 bases: TGCAGTGCTAGTCCAGGGGCAGATACGCAGTATTTT.

This sequence joins TRBV19 and TRBJ2-1; TRBD2 matches at 12 bases. Looked up from germline, CDR1 is LNHDA and CDR2 is SQIVND (reference sequence). CDR3 size: 15 residues. V was clipped by 6 bases and J by 8 bases; unmatched bases: 8. The CDR3 loop reads CASRETSGGVDEQFF. The CDR3 coding sequence is TGTGCCAGTAGGGAGACTAGCGGGGGTGTAGATGAGCAGTTCTTC. Supplemented by reference TRBV19 and TRBJ2-1, the full variable domain reads DGGITQSPKYLFRKEGQNVTLSCEQNLNHDAMYWYRQDPGQGLRLIYYSQIVNDFQKGDIAEGYSVSREKKESFPLTVTSAQKNPTAFYLCASRETSGGVDEQFFGPGTRLTVL.

This rearrangement joins TRBV5-6 to TRBJ2-3; D might be TRBD2 (6 bases). The CDR3 runs 15 residues. Trimming took off 2 bases at V and 3 bases at J, with 13 bases between the two ends. Germline V lookup: CDR1 SGHDT, CDR2 YYEEEE. This CDR3 reads CASSLILEGTDTQYF. The CDR3 region has the DNA TGTGCCAGCAGCTTAATTTTGGAGGGTACAGATACGCAGTATTTT. Drawing the rest from reference TRBV5-6 and TRBJ2-3, the complete variable domain is DAGVTQSPTHLIKTRGQQVTLRCSPKSGHDTVSWYQQALGQGPQFIFQYYEEEERQRGNFPDRFSGHQFPNYSSELNVNALLLGDSALYLCASSLILEGTDTQYFGPGTRLTVL.

The rearrangement uses TRBV2 and TRBJ2-7; D remains ambiguous. CDR1 and CDR2 (germline): SNHLY, FYNNEI. V gave up 6 bases and J gave up 4 bases, with 4 bases separating them. The length of the CDR3 is 10 residues. The CDR3 sequence is CASRTYEQYF. Written as DNA, the CDR3 is TGTGCCAGCAGGACTTACGAGCAGTACTTC.

The gene calls are TRBV2 and TRBJ1-5; 8 bases are a match to TRBD1. This CDR3 spans 14 amino acids. Germline values: CDR1 SNHLY, CDR2 FYNNEI. V lost 7 bases and J lost 3; bases outside the gene matches: 5. Here the CDR3 reads CASMEGQANQPQHF. The CDR3 DNA follows: TGTGCCAGCATGGAGGGACAGGCCAATCAGCCCCAGCATTTT.

The rearrangement links TRBV10-3 to TRBJ2-7; D is perhaps TRBD1 (5 bases). The V end was cut by 3 bases, the J end by 3 bases, with 9 bases between. The CDR3 totals 13 residues. Germline V gene data show CDR1 as ENHRY and CDR2 as SYGVKD. The CDR3 sequence: CAISDYQGYEQYF. DNA of the CDR3: TGTGCCATCAGTGATTATCAGGGCTACGAGCAGTACTTC.

The V call is TRBV4-1, the J call TRBJ2-3; maybe TRBD2 (5 bases). Germline values: CDR1 MGHRA, CDR2 YSYEKL. Between the trimmed V and J ends, which lost 4 bases and 4 bases, there was a span of 12 bases. The CDR3 runs to 14 residues. CDR3 in DNA: TGCGCCAGCAGCCGGGAGCAGGCCGCAGATACGCAGTATTTT. Translating it yields CASSREQAADTQYF.

The V call is TRBV12-3 or TRBV12-4, the J call TRBJ1-2; 8 bases agree with TRBD1. V lost 8 bases and J lost 4; bases outside the gene matches: 0. This CDR3 is 11 amino acids long. The CDR3: CASGQGYGYTF. The CDR3 coding sequence is TGTGCCAGCGGACAGGGCTATGGCTACACCTTC.

The chain recombines TRBV28 with TRBJ1-6; 7 bases agree with TRBD1. In germline, CDR1 is MDHEN, CDR2 SYDVKM. The CDR3 spans 15 residues. Trimming cost V 3 bases and J 9 bases; bases outside gene matches: 8. The CDR3 DNA follows: TGTGCCAGCAGTTTCGACAGGGAAAGGGGTTCACCCCTCCACTTT. This gives the protein CASSFDRERGSPLHF.

The V call is TRBV7-9, the J call TRBJ1-1; TRBD1 might be the D (6 bases). There are 16 residues in the CDR3. Trimming removed 5 bases from V and 0 bases from J, with 16 bases in between. CDR1 and CDR2 from the germline V gene are SEHNR and FQNEAQ (reference sequence). The CDR3 nucleotides read TGTGCCAGCAGCCAAAGGGGGGGGATGATGAACACTGAAGCTTTCTTT. This encodes CASSQRGGMMNTEAFF.

The genes are TRBV4-3 and TRBJ2-5; unclear D gene. Trimming took off 0 bases at V and 5 bases at J, with 10 bases between the two ends. Germline lookup yields CDR1 LGHNA and CDR2 YSLEER. The CDR3 contains 14 residues. The CDR3 DNA sequence: TGCGCCAGCAGCCAAGATCAAATCAGGGAGACCCAGTACTTC. This encodes CASSQDQIRETQYF.

This chain connects TRBV6-5 to TRBJ2-1; 13 nucleotides align to TRBD2. V dropped 2 bases and J dropped 5; count of bases not matched to a gene: 3. From germline, CDR1 is MNHEY and CDR2 SVGAGI. The CDR3 is 16 residues long. The CDR3 reads CASSYQGLAGNNEQFF. CDR3 bases: TGTGCCAGCAGTTACCAGGGACTAGCGGGAAACAATGAGCAGTTCTTC.

The chain joins TRBV5-5 to TRBJ2-6, with TRBD1 as a possible D gene (5 bases). The CDR3 extends over 17 amino acids. V shed 2 bases and J shed 2 bases, with 14 bases lying between them. Germline V gene lookup returns CDR1 SGHKS and CDR2 YYEKEE (reference sequence). The DNA for the CDR3 is TGTGCCAGCAGCTTTTCACTTCAGGGCACTGGGGCCAACGTCCTGACTTTC. This gives the protein CASSFSLQGTGANVLTF.

The gene calls are TRBV5-1 and TRBJ1-2; 12 bases fit TRBD1. The V gene end was trimmed by 4 bases and the J gene end by 5 bases; junction bases not matched to a gene: 9. Germline CDR1 and CDR2: SGHRS and YFSETQ. The CDR3 length is 16 residues. The CDR3 is CASSRDRGPLRYGYTF. The CDR3 region has the DNA TGCGCCAGCAGCAGGGACAGGGGGCCTTTGCGATATGGCTACACCTTC. The variable domain in full, with the rest retrieved from reference TRBV5-1 and TRBJ1-2, is KAGVTQTPRYLIKTRGQQVTLSCSPISGHRSVSWYQQTPGQGLQFLFEYFSETQRNKGNFPGRFSGRQFSNSRSEMNVSTLELGDSALYLCASSRDRGPLRYGYTFGSGTRLTVV.